The source of this T cell receptor beta chain is a study of blood T cells in healthy people across ages. Deletions cut 7 bases from V and 5 bases from J, with 17 bases between. The CDR3 sequence is 15 residues long. The V gene's germline CDR1 is MNHNS and CDR2 SASEGT. Notes on this clonotype: The antigen is unknown.

The extraction recovered at least 5.5 micrograms of total RNA per sample. It was with a sample-barcoded 5' primer and a J-beta primer mix that a second PCR of roughly 7 to 12 cycles was run. From the 5' RACE reads, TCRdb called clonotypes with MiXCR, one entry per CDR3 protein. The sample contains 800,000 to 1,300,000 distinct CDR3 sequences, around 27% of which appear only once. General observations from the study: Donors of long life had a larger count of naive CD4+ cells and greater diversity than aged donors.

The same sample was also studied in work on T cells of mothers and their children. As that report states: The TCR beta CDR3 read count exceeded 9.5 million for each mother and was 2.5 million to 3 million for each child. Related mother-child pairs shared slightly more overlap than unrelated pairs, but the difference was non-significant.

The sample consisted of blood. The sequence derives from a girl aged 2 to 10 in good health. This sequence joins TRBV6-1 and TRBJ1-4; no definite D call. CDR3 DNA sequence: TGTGCCAGCAAAATCTCGAGTTGGGGAAATGAAAAACTGTTTTTT. It encodes CASKISSWGNEKLFF.